This T cell receptor (beta chain) was recovered during a study of blood T cell repertoires in COVID-19. In the authors' workflow: Reference gene primer amplification in the assay estimated nucleated cell counts. Data came from immunoSEQ multiplex PCR; TCRdb stores just in-frame clones and leaves some out. D and trimming were read from the DNA, whereas the V and J calls and clone size are those reported in that table. The table has fewer than 300,000 clones, around four fifths seen once. This clone was picked up a small number of times. Germline V gene data show CDR1 as SGHTA and CDR2 as FQGNSA. V was clipped by 3 bases and J by 6 bases, with 11 bases between them. CDR3 length: 13 amino acids.

V and J are TRBV7-2 and TRBJ2-5; D may be TRBD2 (5 bases). Sequencing was done on a sample of peripheral blood. The source is a woman in her forties or fifties who had recovered from COVID-19. CDR3 residues: CASSFRGQQTQYF. CDR3 coding DNA: TGTGCCAGCAGCTTCAGAGGGCAACAGACCCAGTACTTC.